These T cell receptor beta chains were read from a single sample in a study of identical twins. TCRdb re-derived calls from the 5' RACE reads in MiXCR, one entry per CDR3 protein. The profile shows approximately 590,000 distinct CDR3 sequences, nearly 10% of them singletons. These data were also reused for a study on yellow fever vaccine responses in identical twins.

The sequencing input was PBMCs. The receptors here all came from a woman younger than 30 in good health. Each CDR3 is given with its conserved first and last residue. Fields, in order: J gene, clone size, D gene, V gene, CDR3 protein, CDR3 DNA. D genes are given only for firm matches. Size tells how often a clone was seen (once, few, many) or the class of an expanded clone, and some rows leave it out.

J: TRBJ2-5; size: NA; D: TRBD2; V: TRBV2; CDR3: CASSAYRAGKGETQYF; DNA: TGTGCCAGCAGTGCGTATCGAGCGGGAAAGGGAGAGACCCAGTACTTC
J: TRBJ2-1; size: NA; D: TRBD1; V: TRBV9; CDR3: CASSVRDRDREVQFF; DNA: TGTGCCAGCAGCGTCCGGGACAGGGATCGTGAGGTGCAGTTCTTC
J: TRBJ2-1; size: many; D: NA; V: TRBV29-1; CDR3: CSVDDEPGSPNNEQFF; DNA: TGCAGCGTTGATGATGAGCCAGGTTCCCCAAACAATGAGCAGTTCTTC
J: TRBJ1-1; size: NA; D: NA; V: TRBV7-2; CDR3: CASISRSNTEAFF; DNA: TGTGCCAGCATCAGCCGGTCGAACACTGAAGCTTTCTTT
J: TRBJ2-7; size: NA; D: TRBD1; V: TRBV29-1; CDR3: CSVRGTGTYEQYF; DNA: TGCAGCGTTAGAGGGACAGGGACCTACGAGCAGTACTTC
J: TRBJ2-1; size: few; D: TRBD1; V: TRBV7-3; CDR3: CASSLGDSAYNEQFF; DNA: TGTGCCAGCAGCTTAGGGGACAGCGCCTACAATGAGCAGTTCTTC
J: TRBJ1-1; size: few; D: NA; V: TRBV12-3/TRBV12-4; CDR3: CASRLRGPGWEAFF; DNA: TGTGCCAGCAGGCTTAGGGGCCCGGGGTGGGAAGCTTTCTTT
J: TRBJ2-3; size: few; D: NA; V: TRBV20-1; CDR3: CSAQARLLSTDTQYF; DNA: TGCAGTGCTCAGGCCCGGTTACTTAGCACAGATACGCAGTATTTT
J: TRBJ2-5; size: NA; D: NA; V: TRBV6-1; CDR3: CASRPAGSRETQYF; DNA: TGTGCCAGCAGGCCCGCGGGGAGTAGAGAGACCCAGTACTTC
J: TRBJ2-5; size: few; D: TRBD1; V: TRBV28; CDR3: CASRSLGQGQETQYF; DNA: TGTGCCAGCAGATCCCTCGGACAGGGGCAAGAGACCCAGTACTTC
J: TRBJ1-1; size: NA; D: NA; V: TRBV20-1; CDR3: CSASPGSLTEAFF; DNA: TGCAGTGCTAGTCCAGGGTCCTTAACTGAAGCTTTCTTT
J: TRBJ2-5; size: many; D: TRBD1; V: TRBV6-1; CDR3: CASMRTGQYQETQYF; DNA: TGTGCCAGCATGCGGACAGGGCAGTACCAAGAGACCCAGTACTTC
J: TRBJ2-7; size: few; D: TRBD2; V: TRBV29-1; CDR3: CSVVASGYEQYF; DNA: TGCAGCGTTGTGGCTAGCGGGTACGAGCAGTACTTC
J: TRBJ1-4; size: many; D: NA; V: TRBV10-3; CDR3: CAISSAWGDEKLFF; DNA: TGTGCCATCAGTTCCGCCTGGGGGGATGAAAAACTGTTTTTT
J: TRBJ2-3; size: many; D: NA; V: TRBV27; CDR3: CASSLSAGRTDTQYF; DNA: TGTGCCAGCAGTTTATCGGCGGGGAGGACAGATACGCAGTATTTT
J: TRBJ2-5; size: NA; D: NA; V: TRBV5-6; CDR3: CASSFWGSEETQYF; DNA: TGTGCCAGCAGCTTCTGGGGAAGTGAAGAGACCCAGTACTTC
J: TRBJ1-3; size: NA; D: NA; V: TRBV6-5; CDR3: CASSYVGGGNTIYF; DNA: TGTGCCAGCAGTTACGTCGGAGGTGGAAACACCATATATTTT
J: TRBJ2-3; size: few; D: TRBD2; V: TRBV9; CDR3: CASSAPGSGGTDTQYF; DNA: TGTGCCAGCAGCGCGCCGGGAAGCGGGGGCACAGATACGCAGTATTTT
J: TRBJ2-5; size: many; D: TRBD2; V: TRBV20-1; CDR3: CRGGLAGAGETQYF; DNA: TGCAGGGGAGGGCTAGCGGGAGCGGGGGAGACCCAGTACTTC
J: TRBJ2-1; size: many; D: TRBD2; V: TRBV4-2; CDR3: CASSQGTSGGENEQFF; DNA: TGTGCCAGCAGCCAAGGGACTAGCGGGGGCGAGAATGAGCAGTTCTTC
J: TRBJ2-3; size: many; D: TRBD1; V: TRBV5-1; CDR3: CASSLGQGATDTQYF; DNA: TGCGCCAGCAGCTTGGGACAGGGGGCTACAGATACGCAGTATTTT
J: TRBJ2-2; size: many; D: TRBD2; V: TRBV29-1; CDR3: CSAQLSGTGELFF; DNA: TGCAGCGCCCAACTTAGCGGGACCGGGGAGCTGTTTTTT
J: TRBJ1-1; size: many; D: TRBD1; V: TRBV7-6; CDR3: CASSPVTGGEGVTEAFF; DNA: TGTGCCAGCAGTCCGGTTACAGGGGGCGAAGGAGTGACTGAAGCTTTCTTT
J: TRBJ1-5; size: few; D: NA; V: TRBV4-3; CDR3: CASSQDKEQPQHF; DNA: TGCGCCAGCAGCCAAGATAAGGAACAGCCCCAGCATTTT
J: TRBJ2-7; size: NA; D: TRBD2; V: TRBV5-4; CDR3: CASSPVSGGAPEQYF; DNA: TGTGCCAGCAGCCCAGTTAGCGGGGGGGCCCCCGAGCAGTACTTC
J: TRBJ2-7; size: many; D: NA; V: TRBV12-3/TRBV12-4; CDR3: CASSKTGTSSYEQYF; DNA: TGTGCCAGCAGTAAGACAGGAACAAGCTCCTACGAGCAGTACTTC
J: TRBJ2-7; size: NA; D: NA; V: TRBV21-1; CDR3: CASSKGYGTRTYEQYF; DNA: TGTGCCAGCAGCAAAGGGTACGGGACTAGGACCTACGAGCAGTACTTC